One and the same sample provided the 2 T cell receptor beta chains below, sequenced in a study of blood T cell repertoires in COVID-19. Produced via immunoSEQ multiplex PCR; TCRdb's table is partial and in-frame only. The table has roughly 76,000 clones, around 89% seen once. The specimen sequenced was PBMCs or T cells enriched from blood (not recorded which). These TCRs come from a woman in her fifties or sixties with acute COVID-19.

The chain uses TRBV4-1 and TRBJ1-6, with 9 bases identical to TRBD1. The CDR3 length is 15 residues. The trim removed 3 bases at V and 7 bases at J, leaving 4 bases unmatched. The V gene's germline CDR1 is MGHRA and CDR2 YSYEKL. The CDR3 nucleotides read TGCGCCAGCAGCCACGGAGACAGGGGGAATTCACCCCTCCACTTT. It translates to CASSHGDRGNSPLHF.

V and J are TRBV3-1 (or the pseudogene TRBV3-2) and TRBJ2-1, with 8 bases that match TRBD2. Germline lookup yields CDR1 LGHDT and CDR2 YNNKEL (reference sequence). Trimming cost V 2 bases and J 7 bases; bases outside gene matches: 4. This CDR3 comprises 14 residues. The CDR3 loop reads CASSQRTSKNEQFF. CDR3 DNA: TGTGCCAGCAGCCAACGGACTAGCAAAAATGAGCAGTTCTTC.